This T cell receptor (beta chain) was recovered during a study of blood T cell repertoires in COVID-19. Germline V gene data show CDR1 as MNHEY and CDR2 as SMNVEV (reference sequence). This CDR3 has 14 amino acids. V lost 7 bases and J lost 0, with 9 bases in between. Here immunoSEQ multiplex PCR was the method, and the copy in TCRdb shows in-frame clones only, minus some. Of more than 50,000 clones in the sample, about 73% were seen once. The V gene is TRBV27, the J gene TRBJ2-2; D uncertain. The sample consisted of peripheral blood. This clonotype originated in a woman in her seventies with acute or convalescent COVID-19. CDR3 DNA sequence: TGTGCCAGCATGTCCAGCGCGAACACCGGGGAGCTGTTTTTT. It encodes CASMSSANTGELFF.